Presented here are 10 T cell receptor beta chains from one specimen sequenced in a study of cytomegalovirus exposure and HLA in healthy donors. The method was immunoSEQ multiplex PCR; TCRdb's version includes in-frame clones alone and lacks a portion of them. Among more than 90,000 clones, roughly nine tenths were seen once, and the ten largest hold about 4.4%. The sample was PBMCs. Receptor source: a man aged 18-30 years in good health and CMV-seropositive.

This chain joins TRBV5-1 and TRBJ1-6; perhaps TRBD1 as D (5 bases). The germline V gene encodes CDR1 SGHRS and CDR2 YFSETQ. CDR3 length equals 15 residues. The V and J ends lost 5 bases and 8 bases respectively, with 17 bases between them. The CDR3 here is CASSTVISGDSPLHF. CDR3 bases: TGCGCCAGCAGTACGGTGATATCGGGGGATTCACCCCTCCACTTT.

The rearrangement uses TRBV11-2 and TRBJ2-5, with a tentative D call TRBD2 (5 bases). The CDR3 spans 14 residues. V was shortened by 5 bases and J by 1 base, with 11 bases between the two germline ends. Germline V gives CDR1 SGHAT, CDR2 FQNNGV. CDR3 in DNA: TGTGCCAGCAGCCCCGGGAATCTCCAAGAGACCCAGTACTTC. Its translation is CASSPGNLQETQYF.

The chain recombines TRBV11-2 with TRBJ1-2; D is possibly TRBD1 (6 bases). V was trimmed by 5 bases and J by 4 bases, leaving 11 bases between them. The length of the CDR3 is 13 residues. Germline CDR1 and CDR2: SGHAT and FQNNGV. Here the CDR3 DNA reads TGTGCCAGCAGCGCGGGGGGCGGCTATGGCTACACCTTC. Its translation is CASSAGGGYGYTF.

J is TRBJ2-2 and V is TRBV4-1, with 7 bases matching TRBD1. The CDR3 runs to 16 residues. V shed 1 base and J 2 bases; nucleotides not matched to a gene: 4. Germline CDR1 reads MGHRA; CDR2 reads YSYEKL. The CDR3 sequence: CASSQAKGANTGELFF. As DNA, the CDR3 is TGCGCCAGCAGCCAAGCTAAGGGGGCCAACACCGGGGAGCTGTTTTTT.

The rearrangement uses TRBV19 and TRBJ2-7, with D possibly being TRBD2 (5 bases). V shed 2 bases and J shed 7 bases, with 18 bases lying between them. From germline, CDR1 is LNHDA and CDR2 SQIVND (reference sequence). The CDR3 runs 15 residues. This CDR3 reads CASSIRAEVWEEQYF. CDR3 bases: TGTGCCAGTAGTATAAGGGCAGAGGTTTGGGAGGAGCAGTACTTC.

V usage is TRBV27 and J usage is TRBJ1-5; maybe TRBD1 (6 bases). The germline gives CDR1 MNHEY, CDR2 SMNVEV (reference sequence). This CDR3 contains 14 residues. The V and J ends lost 5 bases and 4 bases respectively, with 12 bases between them. The CDR3 nucleotides read TGTGCCAGCAGTGAACAGGGTCCTAATCAGCCCCAGCATTTT. The encoded protein is CASSEQGPNQPQHF.

The V and J genes are TRBV27 and TRBJ1-2; 7 nucleotides line up with TRBD1. Germline CDR1 MNHEY, CDR2 SMNVEV (reference sequence). The V segment lost 7 bases and the J segment 3 bases; nucleotides outside the gene matches: 11. The CDR3 length is 15 residues. The DNA for the CDR3 is TGTGCCAGCACTCTCCTCCCTACAGGGGACTATGGCTACACCTTC. Translated, it gives CASTLLPTGDYGYTF.

This clone was detected only once. The chain joins TRBV6-5 to TRBJ1-6, with 8 positions matching TRBD1. Germline CDR1 reads MNHEY; CDR2 reads SVGAGI. Trimming at V came to 5 bases and at J to 4 bases, leaving 4 bases not matched to a gene. The CDR3 runs 15 residues. CDR3 residues: CASSPDRAYNSPLHF. CDR3 nucleotide sequence: TGTGCCAGCAGTCCGGACAGGGCATATAATTCACCCCTCCACTTT.

This chain connects TRBV25-1 to TRBJ1-1, with 9 positions matching TRBD1. Germline CDR1 is MGHDK and CDR2 is SYGVNS. The CDR3 is 15 residues long. Germline trimming cut 6 bases from V and 3 bases from J; bases unmatched to any gene: 8. This chain's CDR3 is CASSDPGQGDTEAFF. The CDR3 DNA sequence: TGTGCCAGCAGCGATCCGGGACAGGGCGACACTGAAGCTTTCTTT.

The V and J genes are TRBV6-5 and TRBJ1-2; TRBD1 matches 7 bases. In germline, CDR1 is MNHEY, CDR2 SVGAGI. The V segment lost 5 bases and the J segment 4 bases; nucleotides outside the gene matches: 7. The length of the CDR3 is 14 residues. CDR3 in amino acids: CASSKYRGSYGYTF. The CDR3 region has the DNA TGTGCCAGCAGTAAATACAGGGGAAGCTATGGCTACACCTTC.